Included here is one TCR beta chain sequence, with context. Its cognate antigen is unknown. The V end lost 1 base, the J end lost 3 bases, and 12 bases lay between the germline ends. This CDR3 region has 14 residues. The V gene's germline CDR1 is GTSNPN and CDR2 SVGIG (reference sequence). The entry originates in a study of T cell responses to AZD1222 COVID-19 vaccine. Overall study context: Researchers grouped second doses given at about 4 or about 12 weeks into one pool. General observations from the study: Within unmutated variant regions lay the reported targets of nearly half of spike-specific TCRs. Repertoire sampling happened only post peak T cell response. Distributed over spike, vaccine-associated CD4 TCRs predominated at 160-218 and 743-854.

Some clones are missing from TCRdb's copy, which holds only in-frame ones; the method was immunoSEQ multiplex PCR. The sample shows about 150,000 clones, 91% of them seen only once. The receptor was isolated from an adult in good health. The chain carries TRBV30 and TRBJ1-2; D is undetermined. The material was peripheral blood, obtained on day 0 of AZD1222 vaccination. The CDR3 is CAWSGEDGYYGYTF. In nucleotides, the CDR3 is TGTGCCTGGAGTGGGGAAGACGGCTACTATGGCTACACCTTC.